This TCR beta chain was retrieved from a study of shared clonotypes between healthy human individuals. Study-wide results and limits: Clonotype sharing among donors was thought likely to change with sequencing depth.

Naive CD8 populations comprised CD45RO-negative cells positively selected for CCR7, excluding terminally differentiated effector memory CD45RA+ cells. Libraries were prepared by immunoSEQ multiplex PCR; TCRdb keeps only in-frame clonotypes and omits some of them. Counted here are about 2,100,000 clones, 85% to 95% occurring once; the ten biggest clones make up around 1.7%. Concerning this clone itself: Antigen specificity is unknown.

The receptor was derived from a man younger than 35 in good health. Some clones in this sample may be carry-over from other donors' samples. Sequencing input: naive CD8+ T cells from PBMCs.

CDR3 region: CASSPTTSGDQETQYF. CDR3 DNA sequence: TGTGCCAGCAGCCCGACTACTAGCGGGGATCAAGAGACCCAGTACTTC. The chain carries TRBV7-9 and TRBJ2-5; 10 bases align to TRBD2. Per the germline V gene, CDR1 is SEHNR and CDR2 is FQNEAQ (reference sequence). V was pared by 5 bases and J by 2 bases, with 8 bases of the junction left unmatched. The CDR3 sequence is 16 residues long.